The 15 T cell receptor beta chains below all came from one sample that was sequenced in a study of CD8+ T cells in alopecia areata. Extracted RNA was reverse transcribed into cDNA, the sequencing template. The method was immunoSEQ multiplex PCR; TCRdb's version includes in-frame clones alone and lacks a portion of them. The sample has 150,000 to 200,000 clones, 50% to 70% seen once; the top ten hold roughly 1.3%. Treatment given: oral pan-JAK inhibitor, 5-10 mg twice daily. The specimen was CD4+ T cells sorted from blood, collected at approximately week 49, from a patient treated with tofacitinib. Receptors were obtained from a human donor with alopecia areata.

This clone was seen just once. This chain joins TRBV29-1 and TRBJ2-7; D is perhaps TRBD1 (6 bases). The CDR3 is 11 amino acids. Trimming removed 6 bases from V and 5 bases from J, with 11 bases in between. Germline lookup yields CDR1 SQVTM and CDR2 ANQGSEA. Here the CDR3 DNA reads TGCAGCGTCGCACAGGGTAACGAGCAGTACTTC. This translates into CSVAQGNEQYF.

Here the CDR3 reads CASTTTNEKLFF. As DNA, the CDR3 is TGTGCCAGCACCACAACTAATGAAAAACTGTTTTTT. The chain has TRBV2 and TRBJ1-4; D not certain. There are 12 residues in the CDR3. Trimming removed 7 bases from V and 0 bases from J, with 3 bases in between. CDR1 is SNHLY, CDR2 FYNNEI, per germline.

V usage is TRBV9 and J usage is TRBJ2-7, with D perhaps TRBD1 or TRBD2 (7 bases each). The V end was cut by 2 bases, the J end by 6 bases, with 21 bases between. Per the germline V gene, CDR1 is SGDLS and CDR2 is YYNGEE. The CDR3 runs to 16 residues. The CDR3 protein is CASSVGGGTERAEQYF. The CDR3 DNA reads as TGTGCCAGCAGCGTGGGAGGGGGGACAGAGAGGGCCGAGCAGTACTTC.

This clone was detected once. The same CDR3 can be traced to other DNA sequences in this sample. The chain recombines TRBV30 with TRBJ1-1; perhaps TRBD1 as D (6 bases). CDR3 length: 13 residues. The V gene's germline CDR1 is GTSNPN and CDR2 SVGIG (reference sequence). The V gene lost 2 bases and the J gene lost 4 bases, with 11 bases spanning the gap. The CDR3, as DNA: TGTGCCTGGAGTTTACAGGGTGTCACTGAAGCTTTCTTT. Translating gives CAWSLQGVTEAFF. The full variable domain, completed using reference TRBV30 and TRBJ1-1, is SQTIHQWPATLVQPVGSPLSLECTVEGTSNPNLYWYRQAAGRGLQLLFYSVGIGQISSEVPQNLSASRPQDRQFILSSKKLLLSDSGFYLCAWSLQGVTEAFFGQGTRLTVV.

In this sample, this clone turned up a few times. The V and J genes are TRBV10-3 and TRBJ2-1; the D call may be TRBD1 or TRBD2 (6 bases each). The V and J ends lost 4 bases and 8 bases respectively, with 12 bases between them. The germline CDR1 and CDR2 sequences are ENHRY and SYGVKD. The CDR3 is 13 amino acids. The CDR3 region has the DNA TGTGCCATCAGTGCGGGGGCAGGGGATGAGCAGTTCTTC. It is translated as CAISAGAGDEQFF.

The chain links TRBV14 to TRBJ2-7, with D perhaps given as TRBD1 or TRBD2 (5 bases each). The germline CDR1 and CDR2 sequences are SGHDN and FVKESK. The CDR3 contains 13 residues. The ends were cut back, 3 bases at V and 6 bases at J, with 12 bases in the middle. CDR3 region: CASSQGTLGEQYF. The CDR3 bases are TGTGCCAGCAGCCAGGGGACCCTGGGCGAGCAGTACTTC.

This clone was observed once. The CDR3 here is CASSPRDSQNQPQHF. The CDR3 coding sequence is TGTGCCAGCAGCCCACGGGACAGTCAGAATCAGCCCCAGCATTTT. The chain is built from TRBV7-2 and TRBJ1-5; TRBD1 matches 7 bases. V trimming: 5 bases; J trimming: 4 bases; junction bases outside the gene matches: 8. The CDR3 covers 15 residues. The germline CDR1 and CDR2 sequences are SGHTA and FQGNSA.

J is TRBJ1-6 and V is TRBV30; no clear D. This CDR3 comprises 14 residues. Per germline, CDR1 GTSNPN and CDR2 SVGIG (reference sequence). V shed 0 bases and J shed 6 bases, with 9 bases lying between them. The DNA of the CDR3 is TGTGCCTGGAGTGTACTAACGGTTAATTCACCCCTCCACTTT. Its translation is CAWSVLTVNSPLHF.

This chain links TRBV7-2 with TRBJ2-1; D uncertain. Germline V CDR1 and CDR2: SGHTA, FQGNSA. CDR3 size: 11 residues. The germline V and J ends were trimmed by 1 base and 7 bases, with 2 bases remaining between them. The CDR3 DNA follows: TGTGCCAGCAGCTTAGTTAATGAGCAGTTCTTC. As protein: CASSLVNEQFF.

Note on this clone: Other DNA sequences in this specimen translate into the identical CDR3. This chain joins TRBV29-1 and TRBJ2-1; D uncertain. CDR3 length: 12 amino acids. The ends were cut back, 1 base at V and 5 bases at J, with 6 bases in the middle. Per the germline V gene, CDR1 is SQVTM and CDR2 is ANQGSEA. For the CDR3, the DNA is TGCAGCGTTGAAGTTCAGCACAATGAGCAGTTCTTC. As protein: CSVEVQHNEQFF.

The J gene is TRBJ2-7, the V gene TRBV7-2; no firm D call. V gave up 5 bases and J gave up 10 bases, with 15 bases separating them. The CDR3 contains 12 residues. CDR1 is SGHTA, CDR2 FQGNSA, per germline. For the CDR3, the DNA is TGTGCCAGCAGCCCTAGACGACTGGGACAGTACTTC. Amino acids: CASSPRRLGQYF.

V and J are TRBV5-6 and TRBJ2-1; TRBD2 matches at 13 bases. This CDR3 region has 15 residues. V was pared by 4 bases and J by 3 bases, with 1 base of the junction left unmatched. The germline gives CDR1 SGHDT, CDR2 YYEEEE. DNA for the CDR3: TGTGCCAGCAGCAGACTAGCGGGGGGCTACAATGAGCAGTTCTTC. Translating it yields CASSRLAGGYNEQFF.

V is TRBV2 and J is TRBJ2-1; the match to TRBD2 covers 13 bases. The length of the CDR3 is 17 residues. The ends lost 5 bases at V and 4 bases at J; junction bases unmatched: 8. The germline V gene encodes CDR1 SNHLY and CDR2 FYNNEI. The CDR3 bases are TGTGCCAGCAGTAGGACTAGCGGGGGCCCCGTATACAATGAGCAGTTCTTC. Residues: CASSRTSGGPVYNEQFF. The whole variable domain, filled in from reference TRBV2 and TRBJ2-1, reads EPEVTQTPSHQVTQMGQEVILRCVPISNHLYFYWYRQILGQKVEFLVSFYNNEISEKSEIFDDQFSVERPDGSNFTLKIRSTKLEDSAMYFCASSRTSGGPVYNEQFFGPGTRLTVL.

The DNA for the CDR3 is TGTGCCTGGAATCGTGGGGGAGGGTTCGCCGAGCAGTACTTC. Its protein is CAWNRGGGFAEQYF. This chain uses TRBV30 with TRBJ2-7, with 7 bases lining up with TRBD2. The CDR3 is 14 amino acids. V was clipped by 4 bases and J by 6 bases; unmatched bases: 12. Germline-derived CDR1 and CDR2 are GTSNPN and SVGIG (reference sequence).

The chain links TRBV20-1 to TRBJ1-4; no clear D gene. Germline CDR1 and CDR2: DFQATT and SNEGSKA (reference sequence). Trimming took off 3 bases at V and 8 bases at J, with 7 bases between the two ends. The CDR3 length is 11 residues. DNA of the CDR3: TGCAGTGCTAGGAAGGAGGAAAAACTGTTTTTT. Translation: CSARKEEKLFF.